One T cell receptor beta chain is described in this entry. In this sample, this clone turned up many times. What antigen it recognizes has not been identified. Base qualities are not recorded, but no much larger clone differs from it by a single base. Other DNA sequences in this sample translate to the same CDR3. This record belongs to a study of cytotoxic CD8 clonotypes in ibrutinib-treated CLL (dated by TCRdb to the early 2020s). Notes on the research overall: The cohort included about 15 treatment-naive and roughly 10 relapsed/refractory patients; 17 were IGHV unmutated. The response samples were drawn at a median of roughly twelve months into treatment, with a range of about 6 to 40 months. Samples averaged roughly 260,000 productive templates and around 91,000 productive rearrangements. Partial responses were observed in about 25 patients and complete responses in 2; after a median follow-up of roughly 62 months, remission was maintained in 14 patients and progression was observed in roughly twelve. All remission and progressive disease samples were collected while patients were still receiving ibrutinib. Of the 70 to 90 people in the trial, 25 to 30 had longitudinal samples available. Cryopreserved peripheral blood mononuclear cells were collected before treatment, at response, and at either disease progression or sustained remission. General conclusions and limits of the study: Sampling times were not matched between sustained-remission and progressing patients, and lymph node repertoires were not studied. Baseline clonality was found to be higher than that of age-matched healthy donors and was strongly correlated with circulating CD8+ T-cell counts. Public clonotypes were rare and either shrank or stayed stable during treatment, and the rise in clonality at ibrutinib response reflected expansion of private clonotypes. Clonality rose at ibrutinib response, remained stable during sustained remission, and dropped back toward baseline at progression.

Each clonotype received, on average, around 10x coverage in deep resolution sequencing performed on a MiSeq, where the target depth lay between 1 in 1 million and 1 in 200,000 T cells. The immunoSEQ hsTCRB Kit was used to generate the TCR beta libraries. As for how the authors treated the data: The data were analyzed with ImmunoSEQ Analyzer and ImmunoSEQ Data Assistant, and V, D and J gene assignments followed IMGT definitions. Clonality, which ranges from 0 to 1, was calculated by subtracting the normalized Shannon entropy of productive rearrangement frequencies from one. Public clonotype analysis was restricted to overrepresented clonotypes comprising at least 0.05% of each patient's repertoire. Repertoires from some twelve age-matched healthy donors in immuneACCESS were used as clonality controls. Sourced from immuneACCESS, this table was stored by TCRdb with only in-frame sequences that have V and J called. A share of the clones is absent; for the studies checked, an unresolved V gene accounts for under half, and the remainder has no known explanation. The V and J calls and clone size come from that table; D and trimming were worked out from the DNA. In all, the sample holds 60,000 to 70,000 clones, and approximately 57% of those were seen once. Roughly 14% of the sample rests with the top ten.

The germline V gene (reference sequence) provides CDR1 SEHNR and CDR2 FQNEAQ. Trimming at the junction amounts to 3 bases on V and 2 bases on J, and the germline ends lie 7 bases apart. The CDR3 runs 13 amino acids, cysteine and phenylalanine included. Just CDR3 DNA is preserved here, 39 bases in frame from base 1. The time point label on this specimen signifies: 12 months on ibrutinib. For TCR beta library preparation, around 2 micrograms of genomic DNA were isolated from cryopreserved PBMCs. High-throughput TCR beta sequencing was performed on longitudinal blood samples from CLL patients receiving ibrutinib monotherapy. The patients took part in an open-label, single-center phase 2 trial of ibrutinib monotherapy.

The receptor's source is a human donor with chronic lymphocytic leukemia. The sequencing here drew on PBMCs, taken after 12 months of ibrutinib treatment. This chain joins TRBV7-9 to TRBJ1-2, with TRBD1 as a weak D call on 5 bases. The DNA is TGTGCCAGCAGCTTGGAGGGGAACTATGGCTACACCTTC. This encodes CASSLEGNYGYTF.